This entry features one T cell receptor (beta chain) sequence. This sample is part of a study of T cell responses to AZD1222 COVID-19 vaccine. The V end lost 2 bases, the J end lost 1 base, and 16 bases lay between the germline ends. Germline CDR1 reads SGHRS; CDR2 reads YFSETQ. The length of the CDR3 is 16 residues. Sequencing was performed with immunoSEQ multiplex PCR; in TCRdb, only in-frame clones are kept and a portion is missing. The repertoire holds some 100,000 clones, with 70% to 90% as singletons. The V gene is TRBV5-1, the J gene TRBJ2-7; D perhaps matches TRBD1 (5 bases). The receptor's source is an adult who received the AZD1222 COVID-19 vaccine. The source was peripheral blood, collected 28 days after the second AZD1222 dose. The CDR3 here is CASSFGGQGPSYEQYF. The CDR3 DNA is TGCGCCAGCAGCTTCGGTGGGCAGGGTCCTTCCTACGAGCAGTACTTC. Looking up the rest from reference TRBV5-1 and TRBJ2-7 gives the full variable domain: KAGVTQTPRYLIKTRGQQVTLSCSPISGHRSVSWYQQTPGQGLQFLFEYFSETQRNKGNFPGRFSGRQFSNSRSEMNVSTLELGDSALYLCASSFGGQGPSYEQYFGPGTRLTVT.